In this sample, the clone carrying this T cell receptor beta chain turned up a few times. Here immunoSEQ multiplex PCR was the method, and the copy in TCRdb shows in-frame clones only, minus some. The sample shows roughly 180,000 clones, 76% of them seen only once. This CDR3 is 15 amino acids long. Germline CDR1 is SNHLY and CDR2 is FYNNEI. The trim removed 3 bases at V and 4 bases at J, leaving 4 bases unmatched. The sample is drawn from a study of blood T cell repertoires in COVID-19. Study-wide background: From T cells, B-cell-depleted T cells, or PBMCs came the material, which was cDNA or gDNA.

This TCR was sampled from a woman aged 45-65 years with active or convalescent COVID-19. The chain employs TRBV2 and TRBJ2-1; the match to TRBD2 covers 9 bases. Input material: peripheral blood. The DNA of the CDR3 is TGTGCCAGCAGTGATGGGGCGGGAGGGTACAATGAGCAGTTCTTC. Protein sequence: CASSDGAGGYNEQFF.